This is a list of T cell receptor beta chains from one sample in a study of identical twins. One entry per CDR3 protein, called by TCRdb with MiXCR from the 5' RACE reads. The repertoire holds some 200,000 distinct CDR3 sequences, with around 8.1% as singletons. This sample also belongs to another study, concerning yellow fever vaccine responses in identical twins.

What was sequenced was memory (CD45RO+) T cells sorted from blood. The receptors were gathered from a woman aged 18-29 years in good health. CDR3s include the opening cysteine and the closing phenylalanine or tryptophan. A D gene is named only where the DNA matches it firmly. Clone size, where shown, is once, few, many, or a class for clones that have expanded.

TRBV7-3	few	TRBJ2-1	TRBD2	CASSWTSGGFDEQFF	TGTGCCAGCAGCTGGACTAGCGGGGGGTTCGATGAGCAGTTCTTC
TRBV2	NA	TRBJ2-3	NA	CASSHDVRENTDTQYF	TGTGCCAGCAGCCACGATGTCAGGGAGAACACAGATACGCAGTATTTT
TRBV20-1	few	TRBJ1-5	TRBD1	CSARDYSDRGGNQPQHF	TGCAGTGCTAGAGACTATTCGGACAGGGGAGGCAATCAGCCCCAGCATTTT
TRBV11-1	many	TRBJ2-2	TRBD1	CASSLLGTGGSRANTGELFF	TGTGCCAGCAGCTTACTTGGGACAGGGGGCTCCAGGGCCAACACCGGGGAGCTGTTTTTT
TRBV2	many	TRBJ1-5	TRBD1	CASRVGTGNQPQHF	TGTGCCAGCAGAGTCGGGACAGGCAATCAGCCCCAGCATTTT
TRBV28	NA	TRBJ1-5	NA	CASSFSRGVGQPQHF	TGTGCCAGCAGTTTTTCGAGGGGGGTAGGGCAGCCCCAGCATTTT
TRBV7-2	few	TRBJ1-5	NA	CASSLGPTGRPQHF	TGTGCCAGCAGCTTAGGACCTACAGGGAGGCCCCAGCATTTT
TRBV20-1	few	TRBJ2-7	NA	CSATPAAVREQYF	TGCAGTGCCACCCCCGCCGCGGTTAGGGAGCAGTACTTC
TRBV11-2	NA	TRBJ2-7	TRBD1	CASSLEGQGPYEQYF	TGTGCCAGCAGCTTAGAAGGACAGGGCCCCTACGAGCAGTACTTC
TRBV20-1	NA	TRBJ1-5	NA	CSAFRAAPGQPQHF	TGCAGTGCTTTCCGGGCGGCCCCCGGTCAGCCCCAGCATTTT